The 29 T cell receptor beta chains presented below share a single source sample, sequenced in a study of shared clonotypes between healthy human individuals. Naive CD8 cells lacked CD45RO and underwent positive selection for CCR7, leaving out terminally differentiated effector memory CD45RA+ cells. TCRdb's copy holds only in-frame clones and misses some; the assay was immunoSEQ multiplex PCR. The sample carries 2 million to 2.5 million clones, roughly 91% recorded once. The sample comprised naive CD8+ T cells from PBMCs. Receptors originate from a man aged 18 to 29 in good health. Some clones in this sample may be carry-over from other donors' samples.

This CDR3 is CASSHRGRRGQETQYF. The DNA of the CDR3 is TGTGCCAGCTCACACAGAGGAAGGCGGGGGCAAGAGACCCAGTACTTC. The genes are TRBV18 and TRBJ2-5; TRBD2 aligns across 7 bases. Germline assignment: CDR1 KGHSH and CDR2 LQKENI. V trimming: 4 bases; J trimming: 2 bases; junction bases outside the gene matches: 10. There are 16 residues in the CDR3.

J is TRBJ2-1 and V is TRBV5-1; D call uncertain. There are 16 residues in the CDR3. Trimming cost V 0 bases and J 0 bases, with 10 bases left between them. From germline, CDR1 is SGHRS and CDR2 YFSETQ. CDR3 sequence: CASSLDGLISYNEQFF. The CDR3 region has the DNA TGCGCCAGCAGCTTGGACGGGCTTATCTCCTACAATGAGCAGTTCTTC.

The chain links TRBV28 to TRBJ2-3; 7 bases map to TRBD2. V trimming: 3 bases; J trimming: 4 bases; junction bases outside the gene matches: 4. Germline CDR1 MDHEN, CDR2 SYDVKM. CDR3 length: 14 residues. The CDR3: CASSLAGVADTQYF. CDR3 DNA: TGTGCCAGCAGTTTGGCGGGAGTGGCAGATACGCAGTATTTT.

This clone appeared a single time. This chain joins TRBV7-8 and TRBJ2-7; D gene ambiguous. V lost 4 bases, J lost 3 bases, and 13 bases lay in between. The CDR3 runs 14 residues. Germline V lookup: CDR1 SGHVS, CDR2 FQNEAQ. The CDR3 region has the DNA TGTGCCAGCAGCTCACGTCCCTTGGGCTACGAGCAGTACTTC. This translates into CASSSRPLGYEQYF.

The chain links TRBV4-1 to TRBJ2-7, with a weak D call TRBD2 (6 bases). Trimming cost V 0 bases and J 3 bases, with 12 bases left between them. The CDR3 is made up of 15 amino acids. Germline V CDR1 and CDR2: MGHRA, YSYEKL. CDR3 in amino acids: CASSQDRAGSYEQYF. CDR3 DNA sequence: TGCGCCAGCAGCCAAGATCGGGCGGGAAGCTACGAGCAGTACTTC.

The rearrangement joins TRBV28 to TRBJ2-2; D unresolved. Trimming took 4 bases from V and 5 from J, leaving 11 bases between them. Germline loops: CDR1 MDHEN, CDR2 SYDVKM. The length of the CDR3 is 14 residues. As DNA, the CDR3 is TGTGCCAGCAGTTCCCGCGCCGGTACCGGGGAGCTGTTTTTT. Amino acid sequence: CASSSRAGTGELFF.

Concerning this clone itself: The sample has other DNA sequences that encode this CDR3 too. V gene TRBV27 combines with J gene TRBJ1-5; D perhaps matches TRBD1 (5 bases). From germline, CDR1 is MNHEY and CDR2 SMNVEV (reference sequence). The CDR3 extends over 14 amino acids. V was cut by 6 bases and J by 3 bases, with 12 bases left in between. CDR3: CASSHRQSNQPQHF. The DNA for the CDR3 is TGTGCCAGCAGCCATCGACAGTCCAATCAGCCCCAGCATTTT.

This clone is a singleton in its sample. The chain has TRBV27 and TRBJ1-5; the D is unclear. CDR1 and CDR2 from the germline V gene are MNHEY and SMNVEV (reference sequence). The CDR3 contains 16 residues. V was pared by 2 bases and J by 2 bases, with 13 bases between. For the CDR3, the DNA is TGTGCCAGCAGTTTAACTGCAGGTTGGGGCAATCAGCCCCAGCATTTT. It codes for CASSLTAGWGNQPQHF.

The V and J genes are TRBV18 and TRBJ2-7; 7 nucleotides line up with TRBD1. The V gene end was trimmed by 3 bases and the J gene end by 5 bases; junction bases not matched to a gene: 10. Germline assignment: CDR1 KGHSH and CDR2 LQKENI. CDR3 length: 15 amino acids. CDR3 residues: CASSPSPDRLHEQYF. The CDR3 nucleotides read TGTGCCAGCTCACCTTCCCCGGACAGGTTGCACGAGCAGTACTTC.

V is TRBV11-2 and J is TRBJ2-7; TRBD2 might be the D (6 bases). Per the germline V gene, CDR1 is SGHAT and CDR2 is FQNNGV. V was trimmed by 7 bases and J by 4 bases, leaving 17 bases between them. This CDR3 region has 14 residues. Written as DNA, the CDR3 is TGTGCCAGCACCCTCGGGGTCGGGAGATACGAGCAGTACTTC. It yields the protein CASTLGVGRYEQYF.

This clone was observed once. Other DNA sequences in the same sample also yield this CDR3. This chain links TRBV9 with TRBJ2-3; D uncertain. Per the germline V gene, CDR1 is SGDLS and CDR2 is YYNGEE. V lost 0 bases and J lost 0, with 5 bases in between. The CDR3 is 14 amino acids. The chain's CDR3 is CASSVVHSTDTQYF. The CDR3 nucleotides read TGTGCCAGCAGCGTAGTCCACAGCACAGATACGCAGTATTTT.

The chain couples TRBV9 to TRBJ2-7; D is perhaps TRBD2 (5 bases). Germline V gene lookup returns CDR1 SGDLS and CDR2 YYNGEE. Trimming shortened V by 3 bases and J by 9 bases, and 19 bases separated the two germline ends. The length of the CDR3 is 14 residues. CDR3 sequence reads: CASSDGGGPLGQYF. The CDR3 region has the DNA TGTGCCAGCAGCGACGGAGGAGGCCCCCTCGGGCAGTACTTC.

Regarding this clone: This sample includes further DNA sequences coding for the same CDR3. The rearrangement joins TRBV9 to TRBJ2-1, with D possibly called TRBD1 or TRBD2 (5 bases each). Germline V lookup: CDR1 SGDLS, CDR2 YYNGEE. V was clipped by 0 bases and J by 0 bases, with 10 bases between them. The CDR3 loop spans 16 amino acids. In DNA form, the CDR3 reads TGTGCCAGCAGCGTAGCTGGGACGAGCTCCTACAATGAGCAGTTCTTC. This codes for CASSVAGTSSYNEQFF. The full variable domain, in which reference TRBV9 and TRBJ2-1 provide the parts outside the CDR3, is DSGVTQTPKHLITATGQRVTLRCSPRSGDLSVYWYQQSLDQGLQFLIQYYNGEERAKGNILERFSAQQFPDLHSELNLSSLELGDSALYFCASSVAGTSSYNEQFFGPGTRLTVL.

This clone was picked up one time. The chain couples TRBV27 to TRBJ2-3; D ambiguous. The V gene lost 5 bases and the J gene lost 6 bases, with 9 bases spanning the gap. Germline CDR1 is MNHEY and CDR2 is SMNVEV (reference sequence). This CDR3 comprises 12 residues. The CDR3, as DNA: TGTGCCAGCAGTGGATCGAGGGATACGCAGTATTTT. Translated: CASSGSRDTQYF.

This sequence joins TRBV6-6 and TRBJ1-4, with D perhaps TRBD1 (5 bases). Germline V CDR1 and CDR2: MNHNY, SVGAGI (reference sequence). This CDR3 region has 14 residues. The germline V and J ends were trimmed by 6 bases and 8 bases, with 16 bases remaining between them. CDR3 in amino acids: CASRGVRVGEKLFF. CDR3 DNA: TGTGCCAGCAGGGGGGTGAGGGTCGGCGAAAAACTGTTTTTT.

The V and J genes are TRBV6-1 and TRBJ2-7, with TRBD2 matching 9 bases. Looked up from germline, CDR1 is MNHNS and CDR2 is SASEGT. The CDR3 runs 18 residues. V was clipped by 3 bases and J by 3 bases; unmatched bases: 15. The CDR3: CASSDDGTSQLFFYEQYF. In DNA form, the CDR3 reads TGTGCCAGCAGTGACGACGGGACTAGCCAACTTTTCTTCTACGAGCAGTACTTC.

The chain recombines TRBV27 with TRBJ1-4, with TRBD1 matching over 9 bases. Germline V gives CDR1 MNHEY, CDR2 SMNVEV (reference sequence). V shed 6 bases, J shed 8 bases, and the junction held 7 bases outside the gene matches. CDR3 length: 14 amino acids. The CDR3 loop reads CASSQSTGGEKLFF. CDR3 bases: TGTGCCAGCAGCCAGTCGACAGGGGGAGAAAAACTGTTTTTT.

V and J are TRBV2 and TRBJ2-1; the D gene is possibly TRBD1 (5 bases). Trimming stripped 8 bases from V and 5 bases from J, with 10 bases between. CDR3 length: 12 amino acids. Germline values: CDR1 SNHLY, CDR2 FYNNEI. The CDR3 protein is CASRQLNNEQFF. The CDR3 region has the DNA TGTGCCAGCCGACAGCTTAACAATGAGCAGTTCTTC.

The V call is TRBV4-3, the J call TRBJ2-7, with 8 nucleotides matching TRBD2. The CDR3 is made up of 15 amino acids. J gave up 6 bases and V 4 bases, and 11 bases lay outside the gene matches. Germline V gives CDR1 LGHNA, CDR2 YSLEER. The CDR3 sequence: CASSRLTSGGVEQYF. In nucleotides, the CDR3 is TGCGCCAGCAGCCGCTTAACTAGCGGTGGGGTCGAGCAGTACTTC.

The genes are TRBV20-1 and TRBJ2-7, with 8 bases aligning to TRBD1. Germline CDR1 DFQATT, CDR2 SNEGSKA (reference sequence). The junction had 3 bases not matched to a gene; V was cut back by 8 bases and J by 3 bases. There are 11 residues in the CDR3. For the CDR3, the DNA is TGCAGTCCGACAGGGGACTACGAGCAGTACTTC. Amino acid sequence: CSPTGDYEQYF.

The rearrangement joins TRBV5-6 to TRBJ1-3; possibly TRBD1 for D (6 bases). Germline V gene data show CDR1 as SGHDT and CDR2 as YYEEEE. Trimming removed 3 bases from V and 8 bases from J, with 15 bases in between. This CDR3 comprises 14 residues. The CDR3 nucleotides read TGTGCCAGCAGCTCAGGGGATTATGCGCACACCATATATTTT. It translates to CASSSGDYAHTIYF.

This chain uses TRBV4-1 with TRBJ2-5; TRBD1 or TRBD2 may be the D gene (5 bases each). In germline, CDR1 is MGHRA, CDR2 YSYEKL. The V gene lost 4 bases and the J gene lost 5 bases, with 20 bases spanning the gap. There are 16 residues in the CDR3. DNA of the CDR3: TGCGCCAGCAGCCGAAACCGGGACCCCCTTGGGGAGACCCAGTACTTC. Its translation is CASSRNRDPLGETQYF.

This chain's CDR3 is CSVGTGDSRAEKLFF. CDR3 sequence (DNA): TGCAGCGTTGGGACAGGGGATTCCCGGGCGGAAAAACTGTTTTTT. The genes are TRBV29-1 and TRBJ1-4, with TRBD1 matching 9 bases. Germline trimming cut 4 bases from V and 8 bases from J; bases unmatched to any gene: 11. The CDR3 totals 15 residues. Germline V gene lookup returns CDR1 SQVTM and CDR2 ANQGSEA. Using reference TRBV29-1 and TRBJ1-4 for the parts outside the CDR3, the full variable domain is SAVISQKPSRDICQRGTSLTIQCQVDSQVTMMFWYRQQPGQSLTLIATANQGSEATYESGFVIDKFPISRPNLTFSTLTVSNMSPEDSSIYLCSVGTGDSRAEKLFFGSGTQLSVL.

The chain combines TRBV25-1 with TRBJ2-5; D uncertain. There are 12 residues in the CDR3. With 6 bases removed from V and 5 bases from J, the gap between germline ends came to 10 bases. The germline gives CDR1 MGHDK, CDR2 SYGVNS. CDR3 nucleotides: TGTGCCAGCAGACTGGGGTGGGAGACCCAGTACTTC. This gives the protein CASRLGWETQYF.

The chain has TRBV14 and TRBJ2-7; TRBD1 agrees at 9 bases. J lost 6 bases, V lost 2 bases, and 8 bases had no gene match. The CDR3 extends over 15 amino acids. Germline V gives CDR1 SGHDN, CDR2 FVKESK. The CDR3 loop reads CASSQRGQGVGEQYF. The CDR3 nucleotides are TGTGCCAGCAGCCAAAGGGGACAGGGTGTCGGCGAGCAGTACTTC.

The chain links TRBV14 to TRBJ2-3; D assignment may be TRBD1 or TRBD2 (5 bases each). Germline V lookup: CDR1 SGHDN, CDR2 FVKESK. The length of the CDR3 is 15 residues. The V gene lost 2 bases and the J gene lost 4 bases, with 13 bases spanning the gap. CDR3 sequence: CASSQFRGTADTQYF. The CDR3 bases are TGTGCCAGCAGCCAATTTCGAGGGACGGCAGATACGCAGTATTTT.

This clone occurred a few times. V is TRBV19 and J is TRBJ1-5, with D possibly TRBD1 on 6 matching bases. The germline gives CDR1 LNHDA, CDR2 SQIVND (reference sequence). V dropped 4 bases and J dropped 5 bases, with 9 bases sitting between them. CDR3 length: 13 amino acids. The CDR3, as DNA: TGTGCCAGTAGTACGTACAGGGATCAGCCCCAGCATTTT. This encodes CASSTYRDQPQHF.

The genes are TRBV19 and TRBJ1-5, with 8 positions matching TRBD1. CDR1 LNHDA and CDR2 SQIVND come from the germline V gene (reference sequence). The J segment lost 6 bases and the V segment lost 5 bases, leaving 9 bases of the junction unmatched. This CDR3 contains 15 residues. CDR3 sequence (DNA): TGTGCCAGTAGTCCCCGGACAGGGCTTTTTCAGCCCCAGCATTTT. This gives the protein CASSPRTGLFQPQHF.

V and J are TRBV9 and TRBJ2-3, with 9 bases matching TRBD2. The CDR3 is 17 amino acids. Germline CDR1 and CDR2: SGDLS and YYNGEE. V lost 3 bases, J lost 5 bases, and 13 bases stayed unmatched. CDR3: CASSASHSGSYKDTQYF. CDR3 bases: TGTGCCAGCAGCGCCTCCCATAGCGGGAGCTATAAAGATACGCAGTATTTT. Full variable domain (outside the CDR3, taken from reference TRBV9 and TRBJ2-3): DSGVTQTPKHLITATGQRVTLRCSPRSGDLSVYWYQQSLDQGLQFLIQYYNGEERAKGNILERFSAQQFPDLHSELNLSSLELGDSALYFCASSASHSGSYKDTQYFGPGTRLTVL.